The 18 T cell receptor beta chains below come from one sample, sequenced in a study of follicular helper T cells after annual influenza vaccination. Time point meaning: 2014-2015 season, pre-vaccination. The assay was immunoSEQ multiplex PCR, and TCRdb's table has in-frame clones only and misses some. The top ten hold about 0.27% of the sample, which has some 15,000 clones, around four fifths seen once. The material was CXCR5- memory CD4+ T cells sorted from blood, obtained on the day of influenza vaccination. Source of these receptors: an adult who received the influenza vaccine.

V is TRBV2 and J is TRBJ2-2, with TRBD2 matching 9 bases. Germline CDR1 and CDR2: SNHLY and FYNNEI. The CDR3 contains 15 residues. Trimming took 6 bases from V and 4 from J; bases not matched to a gene: 6. CDR3 region: CASSGLARGTGELFF. CDR3 DNA sequence: TGTGCCAGCAGCGGACTAGCGCGGGGCACCGGGGAGCTGTTTTTT.

CDR3 nucleotides: TGTGCCAGCAGCTTGGGGGGCCCAAAGGCGGGCGCCAAAAACATTCAGTACTTC. Translating gives CASSLGGPKAGAKNIQYF. The chain joins TRBV7-9 to TRBJ2-4; the D gene could be TRBD1 or TRBD2 (6 bases each). Trimming shortened V by 3 bases and J by 1 base, and 19 bases separated the two germline ends. The CDR3 loop spans 18 amino acids. Germline-derived CDR1 and CDR2 are SEHNR and FQNEAQ (reference sequence).

The genes are TRBV19 and TRBJ2-1; 14 bases match TRBD2. Germline V gene data show CDR1 as LNHDA and CDR2 as SQIVND (reference sequence). V lost 7 bases and J lost 5; bases outside the gene matches: 7. The CDR3 runs to 16 residues. The CDR3 sequence is CASTTTTSGGDNEQFF. The CDR3 coding sequence is TGTGCCAGTACTACCACGACTAGCGGGGGGGACAATGAGCAGTTCTTC.

This chain connects TRBV7-2 to TRBJ2-1; D possibly matches TRBD1 or TRBD2 (5 bases each). The CDR3 spans 13 residues. Trimming removed 3 bases at V and 8 bases at J, with 11 bases between. Germline loops: CDR1 SGHTA, CDR2 FQGNSA. Written as DNA, the CDR3 is TGTGCCAGCAGCTTCCCCGGGGCAGATGAGCAGTTCTTC. It codes for CASSFPGADEQFF. The full variable domain, completed using reference TRBV7-2 and TRBJ2-1, is GAGVSQSPSNKVTEKGKDVELRCDPISGHTALYWYRQSLGQGLEFLIYFQGNSAPDKSGLPSDRFSAERTGGSVSTLTIQRTQQEDSAVYLCASSFPGADEQFFGPGTRLTVL.

This chain connects TRBV7-2 to TRBJ2-7, with D maybe TRBD2 (7 bases). Germline CDR1 SGHTA, CDR2 FQGNSA. The CDR3 totals 14 residues. Trimming took 5 bases from V and 4 from J, leaving 15 bases between them. CDR3 sequence (DNA): TGTGCCAGCAGCGAGAGGGGGGGGCCGTACGAGCAGTACTTC. This translates into CASSERGGPYEQYF.

This clone was detected a few times. Its ends do not fully match the called genes, so a read error is possible. The chain couples TRBV6-1 to TRBJ1-5, with D tentatively TRBD1 (6 bases). The CDR3 consists of 15 residues. Germline V lookup: CDR1 MNHNS, CDR2 SASEGT. The CDR3 bases are TGTGCCAGCAGTGACACAGGGAGGGGCAACCAGCCCCAGCATTTT. It is translated as CASSDTGRGNQPQHF.

This chain links TRBV7-6 with TRBJ1-2, with unresolved D. This CDR3 is 15 amino acids long. Trimming removed 1 base from V and 2 bases from J, with 11 bases in between. The germline V gene has CDR1 SGHVS and CDR2 FNYEAQ. The CDR3 DNA reads as TGTGCCAGCAGCTTAGAAGGGTCGGCCAACTATGGCTACACCTTC. This codes for CASSLEGSANYGYTF. Using reference TRBV7-6 and TRBJ1-2 for the parts outside the CDR3, the full variable domain is GAGVSQSPRYKVTKRGQDVALRCDPISGHVSLYWYRQALGQGPEFLTYFNYEAQQDKSGLPNDRFSAERPEGSISTLTIQRTEQRDSAMYRCASSLEGSANYGYTFGSGTRLTVV.

The gene calls are TRBV7-2 and TRBJ1-6; D unclear. Trimming took off 2 bases at V and 5 bases at J, with 10 bases between the two ends. The CDR3 contains 15 residues. In germline, CDR1 is SGHTA, CDR2 FQGNSA. CDR3 residues: CASSLLGIHNSPLHF. The CDR3, as DNA: TGTGCCAGCAGCTTATTGGGTATACATAATTCACCCCTCCACTTT.

CDR3 coding DNA: TGTGCCAGCAGCTCAAGCCGGCGGGGGGGTGAGCAGTTCTTC. Translation gives CASSSSRRGGEQFF. The chain combines TRBV7-2 with TRBJ2-1; 9 positions agree with TRBD2. The CDR3 loop spans 14 amino acids. Germline V gene lookup returns CDR1 SGHTA and CDR2 FQGNSA. Trimming at V came to 4 bases and at J to 9 bases, leaving 7 bases not matched to a gene.

The chain joins TRBV18 to TRBJ2-5; unclear D gene. Germline values: CDR1 KGHSH, CDR2 LQKENI. The germline V and J ends were trimmed by 2 bases and 2 bases, with 9 bases remaining between them. CDR3 length: 14 amino acids. The CDR3 sequence is CASSPRSGQETQYF. In nucleotides, the CDR3 is TGTGCCAGCTCACCAAGGTCAGGTCAAGAGACCCAGTACTTC.

The gene calls are TRBV9 and TRBJ2-5; 14 bases agree with TRBD2. The V gene end was trimmed by 0 bases and the J gene end by 1 base; junction bases not matched to a gene: 2. The CDR3 sequence is 17 residues long. From germline, CDR1 is SGDLS and CDR2 YYNGEE. CDR3 loop: CASSVGLAGGPQETQYF. Written as DNA, the CDR3 is TGTGCCAGCAGCGTAGGACTAGCGGGGGGGCCCCAAGAGACCCAGTACTTC.

The chain joins TRBV7-7 to TRBJ1-5; D is unresolved. The germline V and J ends were trimmed by 3 bases and 3 bases, with 12 bases remaining between them. The CDR3 extends over 15 amino acids. Germline values: CDR1 SSHAT, CDR2 FNYEAQ (reference sequence). CDR3 coding DNA: TGTGCCAGCAGCTTTAGCGGGAGGGTCAATCAGCCCCAGCATTTT. As protein: CASSFSGRVNQPQHF.

The chain carries TRBV5-4 and TRBJ2-1, with 9 bases fitting TRBD1. CDR3 length: 15 residues. CDR1 SGHNT and CDR2 YYREEE come from the germline V gene (reference sequence). The V and J ends lost 3 bases and 3 bases, in that order; junction bases with no gene match: 4. The CDR3 spells CASSWGQGYYNEQFF. The CDR3 DNA sequence: TGTGCCAGCAGCTGGGGACAGGGTTACTACAATGAGCAGTTCTTC.

This clone came up once. The genes are TRBV11-2 and TRBJ2-7; maybe TRBD2 (5 bases). From germline, CDR1 is SGHAT and CDR2 FQNNGV. V dropped 5 bases and J dropped 2 bases, with 16 bases sitting between them. The CDR3 loop spans 15 amino acids. The CDR3 region has the DNA TGTGCCAGCAGCCCAGAGTCTAGAGGGACCTACGAGCAGTACTTC. Its translation: CASSPESRGTYEQYF.

The CDR3 protein is CASRRGEDSPLHF. The CDR3 nucleotides read TGTGCCAGCAGGAGGGGGGAGGATTCACCCCTCCACTTT. The chain carries TRBV6-1 and TRBJ1-6; tentatively, D is TRBD1 (6 bases). The germline V gene has CDR1 MNHNS and CDR2 SASEGT. The CDR3 has 13 residues. Trimming pared 6 bases from V and 8 bases from J, leaving 11 bases between.

The CDR3 spells CASSKLQGAGGGETQYF. The CDR3 DNA reads TGTGCCAGCAGCAAACTGCAGGGGGCAGGGGGAGGAGAGACCCAGTACTTC. J is TRBJ2-5 and V is TRBV7-2, with 8 positions matching TRBD1. J was trimmed by 4 bases and V by 5 bases; bases with no gene match: 15. There are 17 residues in the CDR3. The germline V gene encodes CDR1 SGHTA and CDR2 FQGNSA.

The rearrangement joins TRBV28 to TRBJ2-2; no clear D. The CDR3 sequence is 15 residues long. The V end was cut by 5 bases, the J end by 0 bases, with 10 bases between. Germline CDR1 reads MDHEN; CDR2 reads SYDVKM. CDR3 loop: CASSELVANTGELFF. CDR3 coding DNA: TGTGCCAGCAGTGAATTAGTAGCGAACACCGGGGAGCTGTTTTTT.

Note on this clone: One junction end disagrees with the germline gene, perhaps due to a read error. The chain couples TRBV6-1 to TRBJ1-6; D is ambiguous. The CDR3 is 17 amino acids. Germline loops: CDR1 MNHNS, CDR2 SASEGT. The CDR3 DNA follows: TGTGCCAGCAGTGAAGCTGGAGGGTCCTCCAATAATTCACCCCTCCACTTT. Its translation: CASSEAGGSSNNSPLHF.